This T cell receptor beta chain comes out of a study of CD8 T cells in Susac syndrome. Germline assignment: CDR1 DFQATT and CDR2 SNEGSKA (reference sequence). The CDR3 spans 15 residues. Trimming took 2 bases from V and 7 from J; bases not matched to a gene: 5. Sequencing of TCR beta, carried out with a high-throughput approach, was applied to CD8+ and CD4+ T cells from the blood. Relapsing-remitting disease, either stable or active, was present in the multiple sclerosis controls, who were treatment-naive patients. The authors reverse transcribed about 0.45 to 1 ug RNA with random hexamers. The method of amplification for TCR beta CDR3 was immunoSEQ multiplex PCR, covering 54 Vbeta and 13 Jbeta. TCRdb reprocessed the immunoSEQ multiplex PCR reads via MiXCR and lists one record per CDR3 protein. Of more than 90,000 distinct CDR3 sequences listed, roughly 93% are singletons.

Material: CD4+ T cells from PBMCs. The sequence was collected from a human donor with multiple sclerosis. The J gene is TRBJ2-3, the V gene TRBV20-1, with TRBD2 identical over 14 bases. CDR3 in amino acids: CSARLGTSGSNTQYF. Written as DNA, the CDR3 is TGCAGTGCTAGACTTGGGACTAGCGGGAGCAATACGCAGTATTTT.